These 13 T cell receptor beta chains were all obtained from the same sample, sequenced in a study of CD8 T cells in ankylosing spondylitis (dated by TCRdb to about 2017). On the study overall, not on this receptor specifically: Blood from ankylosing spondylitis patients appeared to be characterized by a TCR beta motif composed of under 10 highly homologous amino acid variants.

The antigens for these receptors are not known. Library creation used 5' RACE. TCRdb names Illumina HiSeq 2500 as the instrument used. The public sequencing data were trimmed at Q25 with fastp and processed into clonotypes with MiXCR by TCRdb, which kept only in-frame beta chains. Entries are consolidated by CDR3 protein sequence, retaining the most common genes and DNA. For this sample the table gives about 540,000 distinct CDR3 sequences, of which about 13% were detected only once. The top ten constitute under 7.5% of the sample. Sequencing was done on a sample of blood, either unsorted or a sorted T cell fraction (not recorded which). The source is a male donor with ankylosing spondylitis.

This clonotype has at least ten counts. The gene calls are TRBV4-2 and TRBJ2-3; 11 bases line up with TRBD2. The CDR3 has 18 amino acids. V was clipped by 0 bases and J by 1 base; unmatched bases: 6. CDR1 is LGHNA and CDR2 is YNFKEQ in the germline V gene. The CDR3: CASSQDLGTSGRTDTQYF. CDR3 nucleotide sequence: TGTGCCAGCAGCCAAGATCTAGGGACTAGCGGACGCACAGATACGCAGTATTTT.

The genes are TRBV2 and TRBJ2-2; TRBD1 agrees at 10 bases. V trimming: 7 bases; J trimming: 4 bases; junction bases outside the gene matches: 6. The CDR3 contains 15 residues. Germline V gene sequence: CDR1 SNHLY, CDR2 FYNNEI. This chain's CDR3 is CASMRGTGVTGELFF. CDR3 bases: TGTGCCAGCATGCGGGGGACAGGGGTCACCGGGGAGCTGTTTTTT.

For the CDR3, the DNA is TGCGCCAGCAGCCAGACCAAGATACTAGCGACGAATGAGCAGTTCTTC. It yields the protein CASSQTKILATNEQFF. The chain employs TRBV5-1 and TRBJ2-1; 7 bases fit TRBD2. V gave up 4 bases and J gave up 7 bases; unmatched junction bases: 14. Germline-derived CDR1 and CDR2 are SGHRS and YFSETQ. The CDR3 consists of 16 residues.

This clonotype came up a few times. CDR3 region: CASMGLQAEQYF. As DNA, the CDR3 is TGTGCCAGCATGGGACTTCAAGCCGAGCAGTACTTC. The chain has TRBV6-6 and TRBJ2-7, with D possibly being TRBD2 (6 bases). The CDR3 covers 12 residues. V dropped 7 bases and J dropped 6 bases, with 13 bases sitting between them. The germline CDR1 and CDR2 sequences are MNHNY and SVGAGI (reference sequence).

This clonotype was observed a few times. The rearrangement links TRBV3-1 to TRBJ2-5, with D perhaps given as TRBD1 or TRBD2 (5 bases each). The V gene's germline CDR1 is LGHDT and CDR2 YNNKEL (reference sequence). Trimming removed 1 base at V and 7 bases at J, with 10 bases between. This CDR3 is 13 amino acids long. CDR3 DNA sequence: TGTGCCAGCAGCCAAGTTGGGGGACCGACCCAGTACTTC. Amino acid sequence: CASSQVGGPTQYF.

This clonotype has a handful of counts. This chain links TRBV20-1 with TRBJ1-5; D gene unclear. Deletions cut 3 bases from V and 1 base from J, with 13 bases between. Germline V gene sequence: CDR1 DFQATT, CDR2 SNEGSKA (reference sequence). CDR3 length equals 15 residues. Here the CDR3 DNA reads TGCAGTGCTAGCAGCGCCTTGGGGAGCAATCAGCCCCAGCATTTT. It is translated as CSASSALGSNQPQHF.

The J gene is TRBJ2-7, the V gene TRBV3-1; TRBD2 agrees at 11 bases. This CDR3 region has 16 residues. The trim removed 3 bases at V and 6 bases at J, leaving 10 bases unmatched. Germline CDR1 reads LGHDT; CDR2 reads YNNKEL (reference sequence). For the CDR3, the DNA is TGTGCCAGCAGCCATGGACTTGGGACTAGCGGATTCGAGCAGTACTTC. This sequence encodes CASSHGLGTSGFEQYF.

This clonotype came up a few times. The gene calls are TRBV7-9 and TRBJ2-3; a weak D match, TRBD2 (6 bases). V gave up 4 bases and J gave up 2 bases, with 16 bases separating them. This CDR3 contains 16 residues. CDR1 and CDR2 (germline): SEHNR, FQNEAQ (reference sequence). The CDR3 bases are TGTGCCAGCAGCTCTGTAGCGGAAAAGGCCACAGATACGCAGTATTTT. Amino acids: CASSSVAEKATDTQYF. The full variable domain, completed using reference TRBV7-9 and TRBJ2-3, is DTGVSQNPRHKITKRGQNVTFRCDPISEHNRLYWYRQTLGQGPEFLTYFQNEAQLEKSRLLSDRFSAERPKGSFSTLEIQRTEQGDSAMYLCASSSVAEKATDTQYFGPGTRLTVL.

The CDR3 region is CSVVSARPNTDTQYF. CDR3 bases: TGCAGCGTTGTGTCAGCGAGGCCTAACACAGATACGCAGTATTTT. The J gene is TRBJ2-3, the V gene TRBV29-1; D remains unclear. Germline values: CDR1 SQVTM, CDR2 ANQGSEA. V was pared by 4 bases and J by 2 bases, with 16 bases between. The CDR3 covers 15 residues.

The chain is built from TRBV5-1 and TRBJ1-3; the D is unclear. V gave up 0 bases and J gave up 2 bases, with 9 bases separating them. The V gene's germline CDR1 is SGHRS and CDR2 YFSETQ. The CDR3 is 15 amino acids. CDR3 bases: TGCGCCAGCAGCTTGGGGCAGTCTCCTGGAAACACCATATATTTT. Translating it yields CASSLGQSPGNTIYF.

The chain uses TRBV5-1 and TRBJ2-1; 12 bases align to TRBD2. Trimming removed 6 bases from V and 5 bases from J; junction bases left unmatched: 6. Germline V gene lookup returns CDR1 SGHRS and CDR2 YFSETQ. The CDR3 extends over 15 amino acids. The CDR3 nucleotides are TGCGCCAGCACCCTGTGGACTAGCGGGGACAATGAGCAGTTCTTC. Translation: CASTLWTSGDNEQFF.

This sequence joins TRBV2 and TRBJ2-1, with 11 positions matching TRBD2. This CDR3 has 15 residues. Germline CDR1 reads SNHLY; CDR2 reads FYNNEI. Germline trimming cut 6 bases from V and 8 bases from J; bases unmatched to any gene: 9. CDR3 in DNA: TGTGCCAGCAGCCCGACTAGCGGGAACCCCCATGAGCAGTTCTTC. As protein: CASSPTSGNPHEQFF.

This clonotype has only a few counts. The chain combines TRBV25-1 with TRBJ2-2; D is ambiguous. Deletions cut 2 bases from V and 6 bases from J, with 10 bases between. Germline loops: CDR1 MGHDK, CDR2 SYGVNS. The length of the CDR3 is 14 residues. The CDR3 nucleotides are TGTGCCAGCAGTGAAGGTGATTGGGCCGGGGAGCTGTTTTTT. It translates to CASSEGDWAGELFF.